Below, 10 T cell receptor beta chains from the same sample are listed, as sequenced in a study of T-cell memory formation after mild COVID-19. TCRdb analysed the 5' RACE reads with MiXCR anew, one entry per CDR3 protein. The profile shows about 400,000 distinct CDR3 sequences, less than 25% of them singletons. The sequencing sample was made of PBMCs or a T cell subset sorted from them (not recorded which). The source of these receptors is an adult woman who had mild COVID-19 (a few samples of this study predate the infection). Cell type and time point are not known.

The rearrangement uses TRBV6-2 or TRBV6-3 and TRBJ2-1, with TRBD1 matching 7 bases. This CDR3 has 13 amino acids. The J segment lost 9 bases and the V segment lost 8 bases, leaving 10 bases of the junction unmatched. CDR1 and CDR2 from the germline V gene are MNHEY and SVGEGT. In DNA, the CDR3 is TGTGCCAGCCTCGACCAACAGGGGACTGAGCAGTTCTTC. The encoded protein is CASLDQQGTEQFF.

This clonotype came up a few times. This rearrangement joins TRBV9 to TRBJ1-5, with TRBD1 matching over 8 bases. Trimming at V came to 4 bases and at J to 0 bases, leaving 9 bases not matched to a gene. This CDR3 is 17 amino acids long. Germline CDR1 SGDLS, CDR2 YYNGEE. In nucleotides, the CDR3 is TGTGCCAGCAGCCAGGGGACAGGACAACTTAGCAATCAGCCCCAGCATTTT. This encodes CASSQGTGQLSNQPQHF.

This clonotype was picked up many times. The CDR3 reads CASSSHWGQGPTDTQYF. In nucleotides, the CDR3 is TGTGCCAGCAGCTCCCATTGGGGACAGGGGCCCACAGATACGCAGTATTTT. The gene calls are TRBV9 and TRBJ2-3; 10 bases map to TRBD1. The CDR3 spans 17 residues. J was trimmed by 2 bases and V by 4 bases; bases with no gene match: 10. CDR1 and CDR2 from the germline V gene are SGDLS and YYNGEE.

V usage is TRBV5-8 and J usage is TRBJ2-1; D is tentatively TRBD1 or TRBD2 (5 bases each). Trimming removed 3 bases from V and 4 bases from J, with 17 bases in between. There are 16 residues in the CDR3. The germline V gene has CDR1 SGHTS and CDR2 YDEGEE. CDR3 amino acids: CASSSSQVGGYNEQFF. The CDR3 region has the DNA TGTGCCAGCAGCTCATCACAGGTTGGAGGTTACAATGAGCAGTTCTTC.

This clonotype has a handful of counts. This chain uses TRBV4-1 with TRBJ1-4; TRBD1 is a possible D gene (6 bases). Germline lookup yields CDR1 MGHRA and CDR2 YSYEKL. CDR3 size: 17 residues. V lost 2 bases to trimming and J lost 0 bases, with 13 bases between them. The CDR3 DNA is TGCGCCAGCAGCCAACCCAGGGGCCCTACAACTAATGAAAAACTGTTTTTT. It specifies CASSQPRGPTTNEKLFF.

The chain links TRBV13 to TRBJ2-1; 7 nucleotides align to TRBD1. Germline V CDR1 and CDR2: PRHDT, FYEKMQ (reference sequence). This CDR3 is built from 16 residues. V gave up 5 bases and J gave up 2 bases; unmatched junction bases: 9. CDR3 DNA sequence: TGTGCCAGCAGCCTACAGGGGTTTGATCCCTACAATGAGCAGTTCTTC. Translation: CASSLQGFDPYNEQFF.

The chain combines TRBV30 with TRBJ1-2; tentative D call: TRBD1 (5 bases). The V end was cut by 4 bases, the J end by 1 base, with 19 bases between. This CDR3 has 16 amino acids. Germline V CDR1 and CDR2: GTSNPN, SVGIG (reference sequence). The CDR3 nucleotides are TGTGCCTGGACACACGCCTGGGGCAGCCGTAACTATGGCTACACCTTC. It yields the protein CAWTHAWGSRNYGYTF.

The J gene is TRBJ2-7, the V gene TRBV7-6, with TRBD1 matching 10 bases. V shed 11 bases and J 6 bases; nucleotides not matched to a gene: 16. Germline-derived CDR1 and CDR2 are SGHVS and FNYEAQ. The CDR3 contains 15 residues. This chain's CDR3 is CARTKRDRGIGEQYF. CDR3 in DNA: TGTGCCCGAACAAAAAGGGACAGGGGAATTGGCGAGCAGTACTTC. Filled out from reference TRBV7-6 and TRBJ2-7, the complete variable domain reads GAGVSQSPRYKVTKRGQDVALRCDPISGHVSLYWYRQALGQGPEFLTYFNYEAQQDKSGLPNDRFSAERPEGSISTLTIQRTEQRDSAMYRCARTKRDRGIGEQYFGPGTRLTVT.

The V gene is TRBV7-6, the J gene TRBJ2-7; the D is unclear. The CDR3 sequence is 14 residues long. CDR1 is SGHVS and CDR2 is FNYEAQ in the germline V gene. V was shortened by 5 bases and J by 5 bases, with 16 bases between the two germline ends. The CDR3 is CASSPSVGVDEQYF. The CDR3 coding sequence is TGTGCCAGCAGCCCCAGCGTGGGTGTTGACGAGCAGTACTTC.

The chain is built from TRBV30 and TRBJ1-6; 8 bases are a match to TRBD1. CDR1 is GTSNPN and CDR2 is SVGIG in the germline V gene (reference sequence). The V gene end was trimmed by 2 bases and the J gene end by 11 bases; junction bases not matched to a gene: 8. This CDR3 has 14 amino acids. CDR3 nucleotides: TGTGCCTGGAGTCAGGACAGGGAGTTGGCACCCCTCCACTTT. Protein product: CAWSQDRELAPLHF.